This section outlines one T cell receptor (beta chain) sequence together with its context. It has no known antigen specificity. This specimen comes from a study of monozygotic twins with inflammatory bowel disease (dated by TCRdb to between 2018 and 2020). About the study as a whole: The complete study included about 30 monozygotic twin pairs: 19 IBD-discordant Danish pairs and nine German pairs, of which four were IBD-concordant and five were IBD-discordant. Within discordant pairs, disease-associated traits were sought mainly by comparing IBD patients with their genetically identical healthy co-twins. Each individual had, on average, about 151 000 unique TCRalpha sequences and 181 000 unique TCRbeta sequences available for analysis. The paper as a whole reports these results and caveats: Because patients received different immunosuppressive treatments, the repertoires may have picked up extra background noise and variability between individuals. Repertoire similarity did not differ between concordant and discordant twins, possibly due to limited statistical power. IBD patients shared fewer clonotypes with other individuals than healthy twins did, most markedly in patients showing signs of disease activity. Different T cell subtypes could not be distinguished in the analysis. The results gave no support for a single strong signal or clonotype linked to IBD. Measured by the inverse Simpson index, TCRbeta repertoire diversity was lower in IBD patients than in their healthy co-twins.

A roughly 2.6 ml peripheral blood sample was drawn into PAXgene tubes per donor and stored at -80°C. Without T cell sorting, total RNA was isolated from whole blood using the PAXgene blood miRNA kit on an automated QIAcube. Deep TCRalpha and TCRbeta repertoire profiling with unique molecular barcoding was performed on peripheral blood of monozygotic twin pairs concordant or discordant for inflammatory bowel disease. For every twin pair, smoking habits were documented, and each individual was categorised as a current, former or never smoker. For CDR1 and CDR2, the germline V gene lists MNHGY and SVAAGI. The CDR3 numbers 15 residues from cysteine through phenylalanine. The nucleotide record is missing. To prepare the library, 5' RACE was applied. Each TCR library was prepared from 3,000 to 4,000 ng of total RNA. For each sample, cDNA synthesis with SMARTScribe reverse transcriptase was split into eight separate reactions. Unique molecular identifiers containing a 6-nucleotide sample barcode were introduced through template switching during cDNA synthesis. Two nested PCRs of about 16 and 10 cycles amplified the TCRalpha and TCRbeta cDNA, and bead purification followed each PCR. Before amplification, the cDNA was treated with uracil DNA-glycosylase and purified using the QIAquick PCR purification kit. The second PCR was the step at which Illumina TruSeq-compatible adapters and sample-specific barcodes were added. Library quality and concentration were assessed using TapeStation and Qubit, and about 4.7 ng of each library was pooled. Sequencing of pooled libraries was carried out on an Illumina HiSeq2500 single-index Rapid Run using 2 x 100 bp reads and custom sequencing primers. The published analysis was carried out like this. UMI-based consensus assembly with MiGEC version 1.2.6 was used to correct PCR and sequencing errors. MiXCR version 2.1.1 handled V(D)J alignment, clonotype assembly and CDR3 extraction. Normalisation of gene usage, clonotype sharing and MAIT/NKT TCR abundance was achieved by analysing the top 1000, 10 000 and 20 000 clonotypes per sample. Diversity was computed as the inverse Simpson index with the vegan R package after downsampling to 27 000 UMIs. Paired Mann-Whitney U tests on discordant twin pairs were used, with Benjamini-Hochberg multiple-testing correction. After TCRdb reprocessed the reads, each CDR3 protein sequence was kept as one row, without DNA. The V and J calls were determined by TCRdb, not by the authors. The sample has 150,000 to 200,000 distinct CDR3 sequences on record. Clones ranked in the top ten supply around 7% of the sample.

This receptor was identified in a human donor with ulcerative colitis or Crohn's disease, or a healthy co-twin of an affected twin (not recorded which). The sequencing sample was made of blood. The rearrangement combines TRBV6-9 with TRBJ2-2; lacking DNA, the TRBD1 call made by TCRdb goes unchecked. The CDR3 protein sequence reads: CASTPPGGGTGELFF.